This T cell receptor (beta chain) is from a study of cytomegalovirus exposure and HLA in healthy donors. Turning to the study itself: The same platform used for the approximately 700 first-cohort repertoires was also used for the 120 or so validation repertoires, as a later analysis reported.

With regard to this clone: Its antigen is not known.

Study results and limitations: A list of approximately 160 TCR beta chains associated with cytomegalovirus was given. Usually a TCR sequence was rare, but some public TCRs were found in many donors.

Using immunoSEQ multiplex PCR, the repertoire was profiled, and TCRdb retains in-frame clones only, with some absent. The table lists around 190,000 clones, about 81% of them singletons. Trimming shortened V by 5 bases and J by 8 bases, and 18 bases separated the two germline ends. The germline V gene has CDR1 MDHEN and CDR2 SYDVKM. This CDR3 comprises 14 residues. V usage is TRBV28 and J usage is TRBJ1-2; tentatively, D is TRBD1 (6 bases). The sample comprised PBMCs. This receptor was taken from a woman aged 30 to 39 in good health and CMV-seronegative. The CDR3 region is CASSGPGQFWGYTF. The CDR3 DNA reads TGTGCCAGCAGTGGACCCGGACAGTTTTGGGGCTACACCTTC.